Each of the 9 T cell receptor beta chains below was sequenced from the same sample in a study of OX40 agonist ivuxolimab in advanced cancers. Method: immunoSEQ multiplex PCR; TCRdb's copy keeps in-frame clones and lacks some. The data hold about 120,000 clones, with around 87% observed a single time. Sequencing was performed on CD4+ or CD8+ T cells sorted from blood, taken in a trial of the OX40 agonist ivuxolimab. These receptors all come from an adult with an advanced solid tumor such as melanoma, head and neck, liver or kidney cancer.

The V call is TRBV30, the J call TRBJ2-5; a weak D match, TRBD2 (6 bases). CDR1 is GTSNPN, CDR2 SVGIG, per germline (reference sequence). The length of the CDR3 is 13 residues. With 1 base removed from V and 4 bases from J, the gap between germline ends came to 10 bases. The CDR3 DNA reads as TGTGCCTGGAGTGCGCTAGCGAGAGAGACCCAGTACTTC. Its protein is CAWSALARETQYF.

The J gene is TRBJ1-6, the V gene TRBV28; D remains ambiguous. V was shortened by 7 bases and J by 2 bases, with 12 bases between the two germline ends. CDR3 size: 15 residues. Germline V gene sequence: CDR1 MDHEN, CDR2 SYDVKM. CDR3: CASIPDGTYNSPLHF. The CDR3 coding sequence is TGTGCCAGCATCCCGGACGGAACCTATAATTCACCCCTCCACTTT.

The chain joins TRBV14 to TRBJ1-4; D possibly corresponds to TRBD1 (6 bases). The CDR3 consists of 15 residues. V lost 3 bases and J lost 7, with 15 bases in between. Germline loops: CDR1 SGHDN, CDR2 FVKESK. DNA for the CDR3: TGTGCCAGCAGCCAGAACAGGGTGGGCGGTGAAAAACTGTTTTTT. Protein sequence: CASSQNRVGGEKLFF.

This clone has a single count. V gene TRBV28 combines with J gene TRBJ1-2, with no clear D. This CDR3 has 14 residues. V lost 1 base, J lost 3 bases, and 9 bases lay in between. Germline V gene data show CDR1 as MDHEN and CDR2 as SYDVKM. The chain's CDR3 is CASSLFGVHYGYTF. In nucleotides, the CDR3 is TGTGCCAGCAGTTTATTTGGGGTTCACTATGGCTACACCTTC.

This CDR3 is CASSSQGAGANVLTF. CDR3 nucleotide sequence: TGTGCCAGCAGTTCACAGGGAGCTGGGGCCAACGTCCTGACTTTC. The rearrangement links TRBV7-3 to TRBJ2-6; the D gene is possibly TRBD1 (6 bases). Trimming removed 6 bases at V and 2 bases at J, with 11 bases between. This CDR3 comprises 15 residues. The germline gives CDR1 SGHTA, CDR2 FQGTGA.

V gene TRBV25-1 combines with J gene TRBJ2-7; TRBD2 aligns across 10 bases. Germline V lookup: CDR1 MGHDK, CDR2 SYGVNS. This CDR3 contains 16 residues. After removal of 1 base from V and 2 bases from J, the junction contained 5 bases not matched to a gene. The CDR3 DNA follows: TGTGCCAGCAGTGAATTTTTTAGCGGGGGGACCTACGAGCAGTACTTC. It codes for CASSEFFSGGTYEQYF.

The chain employs TRBV6-1 and TRBJ1-4, with D possibly TRBD1 on 5 matching bases. Germline V gene sequence: CDR1 MNHNS, CDR2 SASEGT. The CDR3 runs 14 residues. V was cut by 1 base and J by 10 bases, with 13 bases left in between. CDR3 region: CASSEGQGRRKLFF. The CDR3 DNA is TGTGCCAGCAGTGAAGGCCAGGGACGGAGAAAACTGTTTTTT.

The chain recombines TRBV9 with TRBJ2-2; 8 bases agree with TRBD2. The germline gives CDR1 SGDLS, CDR2 YYNGEE. CDR3 length: 16 residues. The junction had 9 bases not matched to a gene; V was cut back by 4 bases and J by 4 bases. Here the CDR3 DNA reads TGTGCCAGCAGCCCCCGCGAGAGCGGGGGCACCGGGGAGCTGTTTTTT. Its translation: CASSPRESGGTGELFF.

The rearrangement joins TRBV28 to TRBJ1-5; 8 bases fit TRBD1. There are 16 residues in the CDR3. V lost 3 bases and J lost 4; bases outside the gene matches: 8. Germline V gives CDR1 MDHEN, CDR2 SYDVKM. For the CDR3, the DNA is TGTGCCAGCAGTTTTTCCCAGGGGGCGCGTAATCAGCCCCAGCATTTT. Its translation: CASSFSQGARNQPQHF.